A single sample gave rise to the 7 T cell receptor beta chains below, sequenced in a study of a mutant IDH1 vaccine in newly diagnosed glioma. What these receptors recognize is not known. The sample's time point: week 47, end of study. All doses held 300 ug of mutant IDH1 20-mer peptide, with topical imiquimod. TCRdb's copy holds only in-frame clones and misses some; the assay was immunoSEQ multiplex PCR. In the table there are about 33,000 clones, roughly 70% of which are singletons. This material consisted of PBMCs, taken from a glioma patient whose treatment included an IDH1 peptide vaccine. These receptors were collected from a man aged 35 to 55 with glioma.

The gene calls are TRBV5-4 and TRBJ2-7; 10 bases map to TRBD2. The CDR3 runs 16 residues. The J segment lost 5 bases and the V segment lost 4 bases, leaving 12 bases of the junction unmatched. Germline V gene sequence: CDR1 SGHNT, CDR2 YYREEE (reference sequence). The CDR3 reads CASSERTSGALNEQYF. CDR3 DNA sequence: TGTGCCAGCAGCGAACGAACTAGCGGGGCCCTCAACGAGCAGTACTTC.

CDR3 protein: CSVVRGDEQFF. CDR3 sequence (DNA): TGCAGCGTTGTCCGGGGGGATGAGCAGTTCTTC. V usage is TRBV29-1 and J usage is TRBJ2-1; the match to TRBD2 covers 7 bases. This CDR3 spans 11 amino acids. Losses at the gene ends were 4 bases for V and 8 bases for J; bases not matched to a gene: 2. Germline values: CDR1 SQVTM, CDR2 ANQGSEA.

For this clone: This CDR3 is also generated by other DNA sequences in the sample. This sequence joins TRBV5-1 and TRBJ2-1, with 9 bases matching TRBD2. Losses at the gene ends were 0 bases for V and 6 bases for J; bases not matched to a gene: 7. The CDR3 has 16 residues. The germline V gene has CDR1 SGHRS and CDR2 YFSETQ. DNA of the CDR3: TGCGCCAGCAGCTTGGCCCCAGCGGGAGGCCCCAATGAGCAGTTCTTC. Its translation: CASSLAPAGGPNEQFF.

This clone appeared a single time. In DNA form, the CDR3 reads TGTGCCAGCAGCTTGGTTGGGACACCCACCTACGAGCAGTACTTC. Its protein is CASSLVGTPTYEQYF. The chain uses TRBV5-4 and TRBJ2-7, with D perhaps TRBD1 (6 bases). This CDR3 is 15 amino acids long. V lost 0 bases to trimming and J lost 2 bases, with 12 bases between them. CDR1 and CDR2 from the germline V gene are SGHNT and YYREEE (reference sequence).

Here the CDR3 reads CASSSSGMAKNIQYF. In nucleotides, the CDR3 is TGTGCCAGCAGTTCAAGTGGTATGGCCAAAAACATTCAGTACTTC. V is TRBV6-5 and J is TRBJ2-4; D unresolved. The germline CDR1 and CDR2 sequences are MNHEY and SVGAGI. Trimming took off 4 bases at V and 1 base at J, with 11 bases between the two ends. The CDR3 contains 15 residues.

The chain joins TRBV6-5 to TRBJ1-5, with D maybe TRBD1 (6 bases). The CDR3 spans 15 residues. The ends were cut back, 6 bases at V and 2 bases at J, with 14 bases in the middle. Germline-derived CDR1 and CDR2 are MNHEY and SVGAGI. CDR3 nucleotides: TGTGCCAGCAGCCTGGGGGGCGTCGGCAATCAGCCCCAGCATTTT. This sequence encodes CASSLGGVGNQPQHF.

There are a few counts of this clone. The chain links TRBV7-2 to TRBJ1-1; D gene uncertain. Germline V CDR1 and CDR2: SGHTA, FQGNSA. The CDR3 loop spans 12 amino acids. The V gene lost 5 bases and the J gene lost 4 bases, with 8 bases spanning the gap. CDR3 sequence reads: CASSRGLTEAFF. Here the CDR3 DNA reads TGTGCCAGCAGCCGTGGGCTCACTGAAGCTTTCTTT. The variable domain in full, completed from reference TRBV7-2 and TRBJ1-1, reads GAGVSQSPSNKVTEKGKDVELRCDPISGHTALYWYRQSLGQGLEFLIYFQGNSAPDKSGLPSDRFSAERTGGSVSTLTIQRTQQEDSAVYLCASSRGLTEAFFGQGTRLTVV.